Listed here are 10 T cell receptor beta chains from one sample, sequenced in a study of technical replicates of blood from a few donors. Here immunoSEQ multiplex PCR was the method, and the copy in TCRdb shows in-frame clones only, minus some. The table records over 55,000 clones, over 75% of them present only once. The sequencing sample was made of PBMCs. Source of these receptors: a human donor in good health. Some clones in this sample may be carry-over from other donors' samples.

The chain is built from TRBV19 and TRBJ2-5; D uncertain. CDR3 length equals 12 residues. CDR1 and CDR2 (germline): LNHDA, SQIVND (reference sequence). V shed 6 bases and J shed 3 bases, with 8 bases lying between them. This CDR3 reads CASSLNEETQYF. The CDR3 nucleotides are TGTGCCAGTAGCCTTAATGAAGAGACCCAGTACTTC.

V and J are TRBV7-9 and TRBJ2-1; tentative D call: TRBD2 (7 bases). The CDR3 loop spans 16 amino acids. Trimming pared 5 bases from V and 7 bases from J, leaving 21 bases between. CDR1 SEHNR and CDR2 FQNEAQ come from the germline V gene (reference sequence). The CDR3 DNA reads as TGTGCCAGCAGCCAATTCTTCGGGGGGCGAATTAATGAGCAGTTCTTC. Amino acids: CASSQFFGGRINEQFF. Full variable domain (remainder filled in from reference TRBV7-9 and TRBJ2-1): DTGVSQNPRHKITKRGQNVTFRCDPISEHNRLYWYRQTLGQGPEFLTYFQNEAQLEKSRLLSDRFSAERPKGSFSTLEIQRTEQGDSAMYLCASSQFFGGRINEQFFGPGTRLTVL.

This clone appeared a few times. The rearrangement uses TRBV5-6 and TRBJ1-1, with D perhaps TRBD1 (6 bases). CDR3 size: 13 residues. V lost 4 bases, J lost 3 bases, and 10 bases lay in between. Germline V gene lookup returns CDR1 SGHDT and CDR2 YYEEEE. The CDR3 coding sequence is TGTGCCAGCAGCCTGGACAGAGACACTGAAGCTTTCTTT. Protein: CASSLDRDTEAFF.

The J gene is TRBJ1-2, the V gene TRBV25-1; 10 nucleotides match TRBD1. Germline V CDR1 and CDR2: MGHDK, SYGVNS. This CDR3 contains 15 residues. The J segment lost 6 bases and the V segment lost 2 bases, leaving 6 bases of the junction unmatched. This CDR3 reads CASSEPGQGFHGYTF. The CDR3 DNA reads TGTGCCAGCAGTGAACCGGGACAGGGGTTTCATGGCTACACCTTC.

The J gene is TRBJ1-2, the V gene TRBV7-3, with D possibly matching TRBD1 (6 bases). The CDR3 is made up of 13 amino acids. Trimming took off 5 bases at V and 5 bases at J, with 12 bases between the two ends. Germline CDR1 reads SGHTA; CDR2 reads FQGTGA. The CDR3 spells CASSPRGGYGYTF. The CDR3 DNA sequence: TGTGCCAGCAGCCCAAGGGGGGGGTATGGCTACACCTTC.

The chain employs TRBV5-1 and TRBJ2-1, with a possible D match to TRBD2 (5 bases). This CDR3 is 15 amino acids long. Trimming left V 0 bases short and J 2 bases short, with 9 bases between. Germline-derived CDR1 and CDR2 are SGHRS and YFSETQ. CDR3 bases: TGCGCCAGCAGCTTGGGAGGGAGCCCCTACAATGAGCAGTTCTTC. Translated, it gives CASSLGGSPYNEQFF.

J is TRBJ1-5 and V is TRBV19; D gene ambiguous. CDR1 and CDR2 (germline): LNHDA, SQIVND (reference sequence). The CDR3 length is 14 residues. V was clipped by 0 bases and J by 7 bases, with 10 bases between them. This CDR3 reads CASSIDEGRQPQHF. The DNA of the CDR3 is TGTGCCAGTAGTATAGACGAAGGGAGGCAGCCCCAGCATTTT.

The chain carries TRBV7-9 and TRBJ2-1; TRBD2 matches 13 bases. Germline lookup yields CDR1 SEHNR and CDR2 FQNEAQ (reference sequence). The CDR3 is 15 residues long. Trimming removed 5 bases from V and 10 bases from J; junction bases left unmatched: 8. The CDR3 DNA follows: TGTGCCAGCAGCCCTGGACTAGCGGGAGCGGAAGAGCAGTTCTTC. Protein sequence: CASSPGLAGAEEQFF.

V gene TRBV6-1 combines with J gene TRBJ2-1, with D possibly being TRBD2 (6 bases). The germline gives CDR1 MNHNS, CDR2 SASEGT. The CDR3 consists of 16 residues. Trimming took off 2 bases at V and 2 bases at J, with 13 bases between the two ends. CDR3: CASSENWDWTYNEQFF. The CDR3 DNA is TGTGCCAGCAGTGAAAACTGGGACTGGACCTACAATGAGCAGTTCTTC.

The chain links TRBV13 to TRBJ1-2; 8 nucleotides match TRBD1. CDR3 length: 15 residues. V dropped 8 bases and J dropped 7; count of bases not matched to a gene: 15. Germline V gene lookup returns CDR1 PRHDT and CDR2 FYEKMQ (reference sequence). The CDR3 DNA sequence: TGTGCCAGCCAAAACCGTGGGGCAGGGGGCGGTGGCTACACCTTC. It is translated as CASQNRGAGGGGYTF.